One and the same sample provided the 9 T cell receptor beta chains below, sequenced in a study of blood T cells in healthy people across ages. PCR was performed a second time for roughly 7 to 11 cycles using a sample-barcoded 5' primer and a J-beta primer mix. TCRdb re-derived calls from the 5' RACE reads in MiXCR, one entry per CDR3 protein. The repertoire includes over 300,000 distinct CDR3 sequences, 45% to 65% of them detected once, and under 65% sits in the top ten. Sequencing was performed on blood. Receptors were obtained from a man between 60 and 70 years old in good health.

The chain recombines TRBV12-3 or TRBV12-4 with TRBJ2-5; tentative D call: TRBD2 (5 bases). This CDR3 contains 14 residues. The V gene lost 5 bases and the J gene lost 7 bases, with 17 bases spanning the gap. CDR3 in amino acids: CASSIILPGGTQYF. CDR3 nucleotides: TGTGCCAGCAGTATAATCCTACCCGGAGGGACCCAGTACTTC.

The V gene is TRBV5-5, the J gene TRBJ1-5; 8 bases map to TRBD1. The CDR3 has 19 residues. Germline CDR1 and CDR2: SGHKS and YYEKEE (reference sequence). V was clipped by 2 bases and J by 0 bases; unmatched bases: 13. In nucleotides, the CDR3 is TGTGCCAGCAGCTTTAACGGCGGGACAGGCTCATATAGCAATCAGCCCCAGCATTTT. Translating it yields CASSFNGGTGSYSNQPQHF.

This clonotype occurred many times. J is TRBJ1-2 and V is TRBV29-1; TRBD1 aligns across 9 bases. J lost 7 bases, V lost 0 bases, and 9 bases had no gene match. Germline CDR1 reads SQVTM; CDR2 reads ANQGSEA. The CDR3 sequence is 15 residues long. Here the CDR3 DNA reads TGCAGCGTTGAAGAACTACAGGGGGCGGGAGGTGGCTACACCTTC. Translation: CSVEELQGAGGGYTF.

The CDR3 coding sequence is TGTGCCAGCAGGGGGGCTAAAATATTGGGGCTCGGGCCAGCGGCCCAGTACTTC. Amino acid sequence: CASRGAKILGLGPAAQYF. The chain recombines TRBV27 with TRBJ2-7, with D possibly TRBD1 on 6 matching bases. This CDR3 region has 18 residues. V was clipped by 6 bases and J by 10 bases, with 34 bases between them. CDR1 is MNHEY, CDR2 SMNVEV, per germline (reference sequence).

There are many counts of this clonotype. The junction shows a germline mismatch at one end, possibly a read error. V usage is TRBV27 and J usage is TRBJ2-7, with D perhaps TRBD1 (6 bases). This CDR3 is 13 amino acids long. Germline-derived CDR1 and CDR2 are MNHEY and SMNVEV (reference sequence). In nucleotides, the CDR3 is TGCGCCAGCAGCTTACAGGGCTCCTACGAGCAGTACTTC. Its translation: CASSLQGSYEQYF.

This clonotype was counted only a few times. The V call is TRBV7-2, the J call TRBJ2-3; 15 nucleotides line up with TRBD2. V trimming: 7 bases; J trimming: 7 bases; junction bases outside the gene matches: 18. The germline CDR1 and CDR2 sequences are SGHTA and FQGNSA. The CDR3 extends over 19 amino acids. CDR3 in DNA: TGTGCCAGCACCCGTCAGGGACTAGCGGGGGGAAGGCAAATTAATACGCAGTATTTT. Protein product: CASTRQGLAGGRQINTQYF.

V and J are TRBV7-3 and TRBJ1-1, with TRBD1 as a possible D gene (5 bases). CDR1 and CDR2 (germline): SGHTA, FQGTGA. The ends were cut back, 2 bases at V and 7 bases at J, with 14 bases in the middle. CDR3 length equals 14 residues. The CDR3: CASSLGPGTHEAFF. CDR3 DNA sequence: TGTGCCAGCAGCTTAGGTCCGGGGACCCATGAAGCTTTCTTT.

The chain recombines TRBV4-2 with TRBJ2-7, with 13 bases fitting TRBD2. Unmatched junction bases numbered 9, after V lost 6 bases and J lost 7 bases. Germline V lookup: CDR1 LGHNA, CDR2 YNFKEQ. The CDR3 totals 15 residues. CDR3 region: CASSRTSGSSNEQYF. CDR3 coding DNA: TGTGCCAGCAGTCGGACTAGCGGGAGCTCGAATGAGCAGTACTTC.

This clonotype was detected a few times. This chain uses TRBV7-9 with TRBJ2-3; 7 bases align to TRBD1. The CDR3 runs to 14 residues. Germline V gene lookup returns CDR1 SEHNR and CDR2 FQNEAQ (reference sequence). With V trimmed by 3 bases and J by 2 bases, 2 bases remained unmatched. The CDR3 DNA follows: TGTGCCAGCAGCTTCGGACAGGTCACAGATACGCAGTATTTT. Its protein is CASSFGQVTDTQYF.